Each of the 28 T cell receptor beta chains below was sequenced from the same sample in a study of vaccination effects on CD4 cells after COVID-19. TCRdb's table, derived via immunoSEQ multiplex PCR, lists solely in-frame clones and lacks some. The table has tens of thousands of clones, 77% seen once; the top ten hold about 3.1%. Antigen-specific CD4+ T cells were first expanded with viral peptide pools by the ViraFEST assay and only then sequenced. Culture proceeded for more than nine days, and CD4+ T cells were then isolated. Each vaccine recipient was nucleocapsid antibody negative and had no prior SARS-CoV-2 infection. These receptors are not linked to any known antigen. This material consisted of CD4+ T cells from PBMCs cultured with HCoV-NL63 spike peptides, taken before COVID-19 vaccination. These receptors came from a human donor who received a COVID-19 vaccine.

The genes are TRBV10-1 and TRBJ2-3, with D tentatively TRBD1 or TRBD2 (7 bases each). The CDR3 extends over 15 amino acids. CDR1 and CDR2 (germline): WNHNN, SYGVQD (reference sequence). Deletions cut 3 bases from V and 2 bases from J, with 12 bases between. The CDR3 DNA reads TGCGCCAGCAGTGACCAGGGGGGGACCACAGATACGCAGTATTTT. Translated, it gives CASSDQGGTTDTQYF.

This clone was seen a single time. The chain is built from TRBV6-5 and TRBJ1-4, with 8 bases fitting TRBD1. J lost 3 bases, V lost 8 bases, and 2 bases had no gene match. Germline lookup yields CDR1 MNHEY and CDR2 SVGAGI. This CDR3 comprises 13 residues. Here the CDR3 reads CASEGQANEKLFF. In nucleotides, the CDR3 is TGTGCCAGCGAGGGACAGGCTAATGAAAAACTGTTTTTT.

This clone has more than one count but fewer than ten. The chain is built from TRBV24-1 and TRBJ2-2, with D hard to call. From germline, CDR1 is KGHDR and CDR2 SFDVKD. CDR3 length: 12 amino acids. V lost 4 bases and J lost 7, with 6 bases in between. The CDR3 coding sequence is TGTGCCACCAGTGACATTCGCGGGGAGCTGTTTTTT. As protein: CATSDIRGELFF.

This rearrangement joins TRBV4-3 to TRBJ1-2; a possible D gene is TRBD1 (6 bases). V was clipped by 1 base and J by 7 bases, with 19 bases between them. Looked up from germline, CDR1 is LGHNA and CDR2 is YSLEER. This CDR3 spans 16 amino acids. In DNA form, the CDR3 reads TGCGCCAGCAGCCAAGTGGGGGGGGCGAGGTATTCTGGCTACACCTTC. It encodes CASSQVGGARYSGYTF.

CDR3 sequence (DNA): TGTGCCAGCCGCCGCCAGAACTATCAGCCCCAGCATTTT. Protein sequence: CASRRQNYQPQHF. The chain carries TRBV19 and TRBJ1-5, with unresolved D. The V and J ends lost 9 bases and 5 bases respectively, with 14 bases between them. CDR1 and CDR2 from the germline V gene are LNHDA and SQIVND (reference sequence). The CDR3 contains 13 residues.

The chain recombines TRBV18 with TRBJ1-2, with D perhaps matching TRBD1 (6 bases). Trimming left V 2 bases short and J 2 bases short, with 15 bases between. The CDR3 has 16 residues. Germline V lookup: CDR1 KGHSH, CDR2 LQKENI. CDR3 DNA sequence: TGTGCCAGCTCACCATTTAAACAGGGCTCCAACTATGGCTACACCTTC. Its protein product is CASSPFKQGSNYGYTF.

The rearrangement joins TRBV6-2 or TRBV6-3 to TRBJ1-2; TRBD1 matches at 8 bases. This CDR3 comprises 12 residues. Germline V gene lookup returns CDR1 MNHEY and CDR2 SVGEGT. V trimming: 5 bases; J trimming: 4 bases; junction bases outside the gene matches: 0. The CDR3 protein is CASSGQGYGYTF. The CDR3 nucleotides read TGTGCCAGCAGTGGACAGGGCTATGGCTACACCTTC.

V is TRBV7-8 and J is TRBJ1-2; D not resolved. Germline assignment: CDR1 SGHVS and CDR2 FQNEAQ. The CDR3 consists of 17 residues. The ends were cut back, 4 bases at V and 5 bases at J, with 23 bases in the middle. CDR3 region: CASSSRSSRDMGYGYTF. The CDR3 region has the DNA TGTGCCAGCAGCTCAAGATCATCGAGGGATATGGGGTATGGCTACACCTTC.

The chain joins TRBV9 to TRBJ1-2; no firm D call. Germline-derived CDR1 and CDR2 are SGDLS and YYNGEE. CDR3 length: 13 amino acids. With 0 bases removed from V and 1 base from J, the gap between germline ends came to 4 bases. The CDR3 is CASSVENNYGYTF. DNA of the CDR3: TGTGCCAGCAGCGTAGAGAATAACTATGGCTACACCTTC.

The V call is TRBV5-1, the J call TRBJ2-1, with 9 bases lining up with TRBD2. The CDR3 runs 15 residues. V lost 0 bases to trimming and J lost 3 bases; unmatched junction nucleotides: 1. In germline, CDR1 is SGHRS, CDR2 YFSETQ. The CDR3 region has the DNA TGCGCCAGCAGCTTGGTGCGGGGGGGCTACAATGAGCAGTTCTTC. The encoded protein is CASSLVRGGYNEQFF.

This chain connects TRBV18 to TRBJ1-3; maybe TRBD1 (6 bases). The V gene's germline CDR1 is KGHSH and CDR2 LQKENI. V lost 2 bases and J lost 0, with 17 bases in between. This CDR3 contains 18 residues. The CDR3 loop is CASSPFLMTGFSGNTIYF. The CDR3 DNA is TGTGCCAGCTCACCATTCTTGATGACAGGATTCTCTGGAAACACCATATATTTT.

Only one count was recorded for this clone. The V and J genes are TRBV18 and TRBJ2-7, with TRBD1 identical over 7 bases. V dropped 6 bases and J dropped 4; count of bases not matched to a gene: 24. The length of the CDR3 is 19 residues. The germline V gene encodes CDR1 KGHSH and CDR2 LQKENI. As DNA, the CDR3 is TGTGCCAGCTCGCTTAGACCTCAGCTATCGGGACAGCCGACATACGAGCAGTACGTC. This sequence encodes CASSLRPQLSGQPTYEQYV.

This rearrangement joins TRBV5-1 to TRBJ2-2; maybe TRBD1 (5 bases). CDR1 is SGHRS, CDR2 YFSETQ, per germline. Trimming pared 4 bases from V and 4 bases from J, leaving 17 bases between. This CDR3 contains 16 residues. CDR3 amino acids: CASSQPQGAATGELFF. The CDR3 DNA reads TGCGCCAGCAGCCAGCCGCAGGGCGCGGCCACCGGGGAGCTGTTTTTT.

V usage is TRBV30 and J usage is TRBJ2-5; maybe TRBD2 (6 bases). The CDR3 loop spans 14 amino acids. Looked up from germline, CDR1 is GTSNPN and CDR2 is SVGIG (reference sequence). The V end was cut by 2 bases, the J end by 1 base, with 11 bases between. The DNA for the CDR3 is TGTGCCTGGAGTTACGGGGGAGGCCAAGAGACCCAGTACTTC. It yields the protein CAWSYGGGQETQYF.

J is TRBJ2-5 and V is TRBV7-2; the D gene is possibly TRBD2 (6 bases). This CDR3 comprises 14 residues. V lost 5 bases, J lost 5 bases, and 15 bases lay in between. Germline V lookup: CDR1 SGHTA, CDR2 FQGNSA. This CDR3 reads CASSARLDSETQYF. The CDR3 DNA follows: TGTGCCAGCAGCGCCAGACTAGATTCGGAGACCCAGTACTTC.

The chain uses TRBV6-2 or TRBV6-3 and TRBJ2-1; unclear D gene. The CDR3 runs to 11 residues. Germline V gene data show CDR1 as MNHEY and CDR2 as SVGEGT. Trimming pared 1 base from V and 9 bases from J, leaving 4 bases between. The DNA for the CDR3 is TGTGCCAGCAGTTACTGGGGTGAGCAGTTCTTC. It yields the protein CASSYWGEQFF.

The V call is TRBV18, the J call TRBJ1-3, with D unclear. This CDR3 is built from 16 residues. Germline loops: CDR1 KGHSH, CDR2 LQKENI. V was trimmed by 1 base and J by 0 bases, leaving 10 bases between them. The CDR3 DNA reads as TGTGCCAGCTCACCACAGGGATCCCACTCTGGAAACACCATATATTTT. Residues: CASSPQGSHSGNTIYF.

This chain links TRBV2 with TRBJ1-4; the D is unclear. The CDR3 sequence is 15 residues long. Germline V gene data show CDR1 as SNHLY and CDR2 as FYNNEI. The V and J ends lost 2 bases and 4 bases respectively, with 11 bases between them. The CDR3 coding sequence is TGTGCCAGCAGTGAAAATCGATACGTTAATGAAAAACTGTTTTTT. Encoded protein: CASSENRYVNEKLFF. The variable domain in full, with the rest retrieved from reference TRBV2 and TRBJ1-4, is EPEVTQTPSHQVTQMGQEVILRCVPISNHLYFYWYRQILGQKVEFLVSFYNNEISEKSEIFDDQFSVERPDGSNFTLKIRSTKLEDSAMYFCASSENRYVNEKLFFGSGTQLSVL.

This clone was observed once. The chain recombines TRBV6-5 with TRBJ1-5, with D perhaps matching TRBD1 (5 bases). The CDR3 is 14 residues long. CDR1 and CDR2 (germline): MNHEY, SVGAGI. The V and J ends lost 2 bases and 6 bases respectively, with 11 bases between them. CDR3 amino acids: CASSYRQGRQPQHF. CDR3 bases: TGTGCCAGCAGTTACCGGCAGGGACGTCAGCCCCAGCATTTT.

The V and J genes are TRBV19 and TRBJ1-3, with D possibly being TRBD1 (5 bases). The CDR3 is made up of 16 amino acids. Trimming shortened V by 5 bases and J by 0 bases, and 14 bases separated the two germline ends. The germline gives CDR1 LNHDA, CDR2 SQIVND (reference sequence). CDR3 protein: CASSPGTVSSGNTIYF. DNA of the CDR3: TGTGCCAGTAGTCCCGGGACGGTGAGCTCTGGAAACACCATATATTTT.

The CDR3 loop reads CASALGLAGETQYF. CDR3 nucleotide sequence: TGCGCCAGCGCTCTGGGACTAGCCGGCGAGACCCAGTACTTC. This chain joins TRBV4-3 and TRBJ2-5; 9 positions agree with TRBD2. The CDR3 is made up of 14 amino acids. The germline V gene encodes CDR1 LGHNA and CDR2 YSLEER. Germline trimming cut 8 bases from V and 5 bases from J; bases unmatched to any gene: 9.

The gene calls are TRBV24-1 and TRBJ1-6, with unresolved D. The CDR3 has 18 residues. The germline V and J ends were trimmed by 0 bases and 4 bases, with 15 bases remaining between them. The germline V gene has CDR1 KGHDR and CDR2 SFDVKD. The CDR3 DNA follows: TGTGCCACCAGTGATTTGAGGGTTGTGGATCCGTATAATTCACCCCTCCACTTT. This sequence encodes CATSDLRVVDPYNSPLHF.

The chain uses TRBV5-1 and TRBJ2-5; TRBD2 is a possible D gene (6 bases). The CDR3 extends over 15 amino acids. CDR1 is SGHRS, CDR2 YFSETQ, per germline. V lost 4 bases, J lost 2 bases, and 15 bases lay in between. The CDR3 coding sequence is TGCGCCAGCAGCCCCCCCGCGGGAACTCAAGAGACCCAGTACTTC. It encodes CASSPPAGTQETQYF.

V usage is TRBV10-3 and J usage is TRBJ1-5; D is uncertain. CDR1 and CDR2 from the germline V gene are ENHRY and SYGVKD. V was cut by 10 bases and J by 4 bases, with 17 bases left in between. There are 14 residues in the CDR3. In nucleotides, the CDR3 is TGTGCCACGCGAGGACCCGAAGGGAATCAGCCCCAGCATTTT. It codes for CATRGPEGNQPQHF.

The chain joins TRBV6-6 to TRBJ2-2; TRBD1 matches 10 bases. The CDR3 is made up of 16 amino acids. Germline loops: CDR1 MNHNY, CDR2 SVGAGI (reference sequence). The J segment lost 6 bases and the V segment lost 2 bases, leaving 6 bases of the junction unmatched. This CDR3 reads CASSYGQGQGPGELFF. The CDR3 region has the DNA TGTGCCAGCAGTTACGGACAGGGACAGGGGCCCGGGGAGCTGTTTTTT.

The chain employs TRBV28 and TRBJ1-4, with no clear D. Germline CDR1 is MDHEN and CDR2 is SYDVKM. V was cut by 2 bases and J by 8 bases, with 6 bases left in between. This CDR3 spans 12 amino acids. CDR3 bases: TGTGCCAGCAGTTTAATAGGAGAAAAACTGTTTTTT. Protein product: CASSLIGEKLFF.

The V call is TRBV7-2, the J call TRBJ1-1; D is perhaps TRBD1 (6 bases). The CDR3 extends over 13 amino acids. CDR1 SGHTA and CDR2 FQGNSA come from the germline V gene. Trimming stripped 7 bases from V and 4 bases from J, with 13 bases between. The CDR3 DNA reads TGTGCCAGCACGACGAGGGGGGGCACTGAAGCTTTCTTT. Translation gives CASTTRGGTEAFF.

This clone came up once. The gene calls are TRBV6-5 and TRBJ1-1, with no clear D. Trimming pared 8 bases from V and 1 base from J, leaving 17 bases between. Per germline, CDR1 MNHEY and CDR2 SVGAGI. This CDR3 is built from 15 residues. The CDR3 here is CASGTSWSGNTEAFF. DNA of the CDR3: TGTGCCAGCGGAACATCCTGGAGCGGGAACACTGAAGCTTTCTTT.